The sequence of this TCR beta chain was determined in a study of T cells in Graves' hyperthyroidism and ophthalmopathy. Study-level findings and limits: A model built on 13 V-J features separated ophthalmopathy from stable hyperthyroidism.

Germline assignment: CDR1 MRHNA and CDR2 SNTAGT. This CDR3 contains 16 residues. This clonotype was detected only a few times. Its antigen is not identified. Germline is not matched at one junction end, which may reflect a read error. Amplified regions were TCR beta CDR3 sequences from RNA transcripts. Carried out on the TCR CDR3, a first-round RT-PCR used the HTBI primer set. TCRdb used MiXCR to reprocess the multiplex PCR reads, holding one entry per CDR3 protein. This table has roughly 750,000 distinct CDR3 sequences, about 17% appearing once. Each diagnosis drew on symptoms, thyroxine, TRAb, thyroid ultrasound and orbital computed tomography findings.

The receptor comes from a man younger than 30 with Graves' hyperthyroidism. The sample comprised blood. The rearrangement uses TRBV6-4 and TRBJ2-2, with TRBD2 matching over 7 bases. The CDR3 nucleotides are TGCGCCAGCAGTGATGCGGGAGCCCCGGGCACCGGGGAGCTGTTTTTT. The encoded protein is CASSDAGAPGTGELFF.